This T cell receptor (beta chain) emerged from a study of T-cell reconstitution after alpha-beta-depleted transplantation in children. Study-wide findings and caveats: By about two months after transplant, alpha-beta T cells reportedly arose from several hundred graft clones that had expanded. T-cell numbers and diversity one year post-transplant derived largely from freshly generated T cells.

Unique molecular identifiers were incorporated into the prepared TCRbeta library. A single record per CDR3 protein comes from TCRdb applying MiXCR to the PCR reads. The data contain some 120,000 distinct CDR3 sequences, 9.7% of them seen just once; the ten biggest clones take up about 25%. This clonotype was picked up a small number of times. The target antigen is unknown. The source material was PBMCs, mostly from graft donor cells, sampled 180 days after TCRalphabeta/CD19-depleted stem cell transplant. The receptor comes from a girl less than two years old who had a stem cell transplant for combined immunodeficiency, so the T cells may come from the graft donor.

The CDR3 loop is CSVGGQQETQYF. Here the CDR3 DNA reads TGCAGCGTTGGGGGACAACAAGAGACCCAGTACTTC. V gene TRBV29-1 combines with J gene TRBJ2-5; TRBD1 is a possible D gene (6 bases). CDR1 is SQVTM and CDR2 is ANQGSEA in the germline V gene. The CDR3 loop spans 12 amino acids. Trimming took off 4 bases at V and 2 bases at J, with 8 bases between the two ends.